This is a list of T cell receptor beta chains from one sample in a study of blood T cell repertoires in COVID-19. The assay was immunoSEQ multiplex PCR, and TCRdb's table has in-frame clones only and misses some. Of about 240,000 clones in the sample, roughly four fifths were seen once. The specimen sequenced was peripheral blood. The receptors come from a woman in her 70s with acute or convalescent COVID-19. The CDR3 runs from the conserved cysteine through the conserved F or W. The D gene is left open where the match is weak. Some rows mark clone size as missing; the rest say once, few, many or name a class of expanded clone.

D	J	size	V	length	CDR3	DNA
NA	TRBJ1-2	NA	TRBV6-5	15	CASSYSSQGTYGYTF	TGTGCCAGCAGTTACTCGAGTCAGGGAACCTATGGCTACACCTTC
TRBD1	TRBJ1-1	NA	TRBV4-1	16	CASSQRATGMNTEAFF	TGCGCCAGCAGCCAAAGGGCGACAGGGATGAACACTGAAGCTTTCTTT
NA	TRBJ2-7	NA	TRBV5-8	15	CASSLVGQVWYEQYF	TGTGCCAGCAGCTTGGTGGGTCAGGTTTGGTACGAGCAGTACTTC
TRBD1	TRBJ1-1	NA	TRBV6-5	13	CASSPQGSTEAFF	TGTGCCAGCAGTCCACAGGGGAGCACTGAAGCTTTCTTT
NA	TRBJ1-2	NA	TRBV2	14	CASSDYDGVYGYTF	TGTGCCAGCAGTGATTACGACGGGGTTTATGGCTACACCTTC
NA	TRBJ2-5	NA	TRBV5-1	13	CASSSQGQETQYF	TGCGCCAGCAGCTCTCAGGGGCAAGAGACCCAGTACTTC
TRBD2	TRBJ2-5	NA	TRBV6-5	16	CASSYDLAGGLETQYF	TGTGCCAGCAGTTACGACCTAGCGGGGGGGTTGGAGACCCAGTACTTC
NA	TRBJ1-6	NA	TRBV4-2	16	CASSQDRVSWNSPLHF	TGTGCCAGCAGCCAAGACAGGGTATCTTGGAATTCACCCCTCCACTTT
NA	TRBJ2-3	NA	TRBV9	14	CASSVSGSTDTQYF	TGTGCCAGCAGCGTCAGCGGATCCACAGATACGCAGTATTTT
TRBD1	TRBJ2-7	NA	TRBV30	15	CAWRVKGQGAWEQYF	TGTGCCTGGAGAGTTAAGGGACAGGGGGCGTGGGAGCAGTACTTC
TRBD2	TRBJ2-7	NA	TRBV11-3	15	CASSLGSSGVYEQYF	TGTGCCAGCAGCTTAGGGTCTAGCGGAGTCTACGAGCAGTACTTC
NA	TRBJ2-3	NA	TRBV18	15	CASSPPMAAEDTQYF	TGTGCCAGCTCACCACCGATGGCCGCTGAAGATACGCAGTATTTT
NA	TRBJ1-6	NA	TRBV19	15	CASRQAQDSNSPLHF	TGTGCCAGCAGACAGGCCCAGGACAGTAATTCACCCCTCCACTTT
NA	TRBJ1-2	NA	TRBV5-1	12	CASSLGQGGYTF	TGCGCCAGCAGTTTGGGTCAGGGTGGCTACACCTTC
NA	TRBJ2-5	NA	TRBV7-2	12	CASSPFVETQYF	TGTGCCAGCAGCCCCTTTGTAGAGACCCAGTACTTC
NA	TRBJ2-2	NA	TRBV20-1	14	CSASLLLNTGELFF	TGCAGTGCTAGTCTTCTACTGAACACCGGGGAGCTGTTTTTT
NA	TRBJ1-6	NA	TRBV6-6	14	CALGRGGRVSPLHF	TGTGCCCTAGGGAGGGGGGGGCGTGTTTCACCCCTCCACTTT
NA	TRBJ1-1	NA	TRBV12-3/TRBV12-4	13	CASSRGQAPEAFF	TGTGCCAGCAGCCGTGGGCAGGCCCCTGAAGCTTTCTTT
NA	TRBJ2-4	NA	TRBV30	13	CAWSTVNKNIQYF	TGTGCCTGGAGTACAGTGAACAAAAACATTCAGTACTTC
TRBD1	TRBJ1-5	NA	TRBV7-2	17	CASRMNVQGAGNQPQHF	TGTGCCAGCAGGATGAACGTGCAGGGGGCGGGCAATCAGCCCCAGCATTTT
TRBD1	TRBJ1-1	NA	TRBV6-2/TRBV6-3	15	CASSYAGQGGTEAFF	TGTGCCAGCAGTTACGCGGGACAGGGGGGCACTGAAGCTTTCTTT
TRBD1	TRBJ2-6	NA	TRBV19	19	CASSMGQGRIGTGANVLTF	TGTGCCAGTAGTATGGGACAGGGGAGGATTGGGACTGGGGCCAACGTCCTGACTTTC
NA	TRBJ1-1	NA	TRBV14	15	CASTRSRGMNTEAFF	TGTGCCAGCACCCGAAGCAGGGGAATGAACACTGAAGCTTTCTTT
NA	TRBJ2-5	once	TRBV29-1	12	CSVPGLQETQYF	TGCAGCGTTCCTGGCTTACAAGAGACCCAGTACTTC
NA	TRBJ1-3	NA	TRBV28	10	CASSSNTIYF	TGTGCCAGCAGTTCGAACACCATATATTTT
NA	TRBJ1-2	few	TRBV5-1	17	CASSLGEGMRANYGYTF	TGCGCCAGCAGCTTGGGGGAGGGGATGAGAGCTAACTATGGCTACACCTTC
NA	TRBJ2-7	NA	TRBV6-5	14	CASTDPGRSYEQYF	TGTGCCAGCACCGACCCTGGCAGGTCCTACGAGCAGTACTTC